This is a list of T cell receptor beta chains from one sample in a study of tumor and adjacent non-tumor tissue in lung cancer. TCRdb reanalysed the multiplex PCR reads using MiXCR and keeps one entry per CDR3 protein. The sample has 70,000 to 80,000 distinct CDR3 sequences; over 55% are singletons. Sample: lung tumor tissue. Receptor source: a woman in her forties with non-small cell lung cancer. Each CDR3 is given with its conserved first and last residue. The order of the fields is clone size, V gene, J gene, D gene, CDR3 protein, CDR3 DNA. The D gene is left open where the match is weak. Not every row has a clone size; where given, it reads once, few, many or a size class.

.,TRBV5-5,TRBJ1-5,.,CASSLPPLINQPQQF,TGTGCCAGCAGCTTGCCTCCATTAATCAATCAGCCCCAGCAGTTT
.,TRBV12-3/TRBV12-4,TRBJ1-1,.,CATPPEASTEAFF,TGTGCAACCCCCCCAGAGGCGAGCACTGAAGCTTTCTTT
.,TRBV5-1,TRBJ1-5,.,CASSRGGEGQPQHF,TGCGCCAGCAGTAGGGGGGGCGAGGGTCAGCCCCAGCATTTT
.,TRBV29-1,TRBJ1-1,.,CSARTGVYTEAFF,TGCAGCGCACGGACGGGGGTGTACACTGAAGCTTTCTTT
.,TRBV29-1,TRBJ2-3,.,CSVPNTDTQYF,TGCAGCGTTCCCAACACAGATACGCAGTATTTT
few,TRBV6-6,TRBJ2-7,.,CASGTGPHEQYF,TGTGCCAGCGGCACAGGGCCCCACGAGCAGTACTTC
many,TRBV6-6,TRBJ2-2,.,CASVPGVAGELFF,TGTGCCAGCGTCCCCGGGGTCGCCGGGGAGCTGTTTTTT
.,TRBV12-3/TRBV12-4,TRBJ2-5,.,CAVSPGPQETQCF,TGTGCCGTCAGTCCCGGACCTCAAGAGACCCAGTGCTTC
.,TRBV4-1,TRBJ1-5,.,CANSPGLPNNQPQQF,TGCGCCAACAGCCCCGGACTCCCGAACAATCAGCCCCAGCAATTT
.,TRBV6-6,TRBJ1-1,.,CASSIRGSNTEAFF,TGTGCCAGCAGTATACGGGGGTCGAACACTGAAGCCTTCTTT
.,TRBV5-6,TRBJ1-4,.,CASSEGEAGVNF,TGTGCCAGCAGCGAGGGAGAGGCAGGGGTCAATTTT
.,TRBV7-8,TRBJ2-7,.,CASSPTGRASYEQYF,TGTGCCAGCAGCCCGACTGGACGGGCATCCTACGAGCAATACTTC
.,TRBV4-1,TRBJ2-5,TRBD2,CARSLGTSGETLYF,TGCGCCAGAAGCCTAGGGACTAGCGGAGAGACACTGTACTTC
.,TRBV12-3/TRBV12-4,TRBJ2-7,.,CVSSLTDSYEQYF,TGTGTCAGCAGTTTGACGGACAGCTACGAGCAGTACTTC
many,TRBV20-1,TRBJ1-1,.,CSARGMTGMNTEAFF,TGCAGTGCTAGAGGGATGACAGGAATGAACACTGAAGCTTTCTTT
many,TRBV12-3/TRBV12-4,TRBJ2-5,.,CASRQGLGETQYF,TGTGCCAGCAGGCAGGGTTTAGGGGAGACCCAGTACTTC
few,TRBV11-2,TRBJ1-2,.,CANSLSPGHTYGYTF,TGTGCCAACAGCTTATCACCGGGACACACCTATGGCTACACCTTC
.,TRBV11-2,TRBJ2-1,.,CASSLQPPSSYNKQFF,TGTGCCAGCAGCCTCCAGCCGCCGAGTTCCTACAATAAGCAGTTCTTC
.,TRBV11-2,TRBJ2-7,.,CASSFSGFLHEQYF,TGTGCTAGCAGCTTCAGTGGGTTCCTCCACGAGCAGTACTTC
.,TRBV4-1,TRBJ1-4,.,CASNPDSWGDEKLFF,TGCGCCAGCAACCCCGACTCTTGGGGTGACGAAAAACTGTTTTTT
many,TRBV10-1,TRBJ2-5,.,CASSEFGNQETQYF,TGCGCCAGCAGTGAGTTTGGGAACCAAGAGACCCAGTACTTC
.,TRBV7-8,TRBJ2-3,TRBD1,CVSSLRDRVATDTQYF,TGTGTCAGCAGCTTAAGGGACAGGGTAGCAACGGATACGCAGTATTTC
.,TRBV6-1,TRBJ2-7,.,CAITEETGSWDEQYF,TGTGCCATCACTGAAGAAACAGGTAGTTGGGACGAGCAGTACTTC
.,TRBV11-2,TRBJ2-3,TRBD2,CANSSGTLGVDTQYF,TGTGCTAACAGCAGCGGGACTCTCGGGGTAGATACGCAGTATTTT
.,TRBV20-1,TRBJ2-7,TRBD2,CTASPLAGFYKQYF,TGCACTGCTAGCCCCCTAGCGGGATTCTACAAGCAGTACTTC
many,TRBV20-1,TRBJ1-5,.,CSARQGLDQPQHF,TGCAGTGCTAGACAGGGGCTTGACCAGCCCCAGCATTTT
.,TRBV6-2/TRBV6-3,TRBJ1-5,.,CARSSRQARNQPQHF,TGTGCCAGGAGTTCCCGACAGGCCCGCAATCAGCCCCAACATTTT
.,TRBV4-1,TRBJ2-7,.,CASSQTTGEAQEQYF,TGCGCCAGCAGCCAGACTACCGGGGAGGCACAAGAGCAGTACTTC
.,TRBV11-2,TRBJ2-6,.,CANSWSDPSGANILTF,TGTGCCAACAGCTGGTCAGACCCCTCTGGGGCCAACATCCTGACTTTC
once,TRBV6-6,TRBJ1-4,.,CANSYSILEGGEKLFF,TGTGCCAACAGTTATTCGATCTTGGAGGGGGGTGAAAAACTGTTTTTT
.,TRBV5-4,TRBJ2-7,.,CAGSPGGAGAYEQYF,TGTGCTGGCAGCCCTGGGGGGGCAGGGGCCTACGAGCAGTACTTC
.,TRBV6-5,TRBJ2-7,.,CASSYGRNTGEQHF,TGTGCCAGCAGTTATGGTCGGAATACAGGCGAGCAGCACTTC
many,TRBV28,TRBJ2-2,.,CASRRVDTGELFF,TGTGCCAGCCGACGGGTCGACACCGGGGAGCTGTTTTTT
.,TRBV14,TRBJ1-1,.,CASSWGDGFAEALF,TGTGCCAGCTCGTGGGGGGACGGTTTCGCTGAAGCTTTGTTT
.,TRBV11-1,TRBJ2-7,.,CVSSLALRKQYF,TGTGTCAGCAGCTTAGCGTTAAGGAAGCAGTATTTC
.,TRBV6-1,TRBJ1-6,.,CACRYSASPLHF,TGTGCCTGCCGGTATAGCGCATCACCCCTCCACTTT
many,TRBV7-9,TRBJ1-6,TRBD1,CASSPLTGSNSPLHF,TGTGCCAGCAGCCCCCTGACAGGGAGCAATTCACCCCTCCACTTT
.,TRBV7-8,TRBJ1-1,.,CASRYGQGIEAFF,TGTGCCAGCAGATATGGACAAGGGATTGAAGCTTTCTTT
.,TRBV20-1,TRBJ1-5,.,CSARDLRGGESQHF,TGCAGTGCTAGAGATCTCAGAGGCGGGGAGTCTCAGCATTTT
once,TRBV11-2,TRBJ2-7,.,CASSHLWGSYEQYF,TGTGCCAGCAGCCACCTATGGGGGTCCTACGAACAGTACTTC
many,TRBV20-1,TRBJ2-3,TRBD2,CSANPGLAGTTQYF,TGCAGTGCAAATCCTGGACTAGCGGGGACTACGCAGTATTTT
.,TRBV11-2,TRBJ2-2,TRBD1,CASSPQQGFGELFF,TGTGCCAGCAGCCCCCAACAGGGGTTCGGGGAGCTGTTTTTT
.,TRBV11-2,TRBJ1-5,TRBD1,CASSALPQGGGQPQHF,TGTGCCAGCAGCGCCCTCCCACAGGGGGGCGGTCAGCCCCAGCATTTT
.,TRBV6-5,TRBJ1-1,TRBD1,CASSNLGQDTEAFF,TGCGCCAGCAGCAACCTGGGACAGGACACTGAAGCTTTCTTT
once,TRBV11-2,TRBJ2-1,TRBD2,CASSSRIVTSWGLREHLF,TGTGCCAGCAGCTCGCGCATCGTAACTAGCTGGGGACTAAGGGAGCACTTATTC
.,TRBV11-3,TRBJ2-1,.,CASSRLSGRINNERFF,TGTGCCAGTAGCCGCTTATCGGGACGGATTAACAATGAGCGGTTCTTC
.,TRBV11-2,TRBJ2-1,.,CASSLDPSRGIEQFF,TGTGCCAGCAGCCTAGATCCCAGTAGGGGGATTGAGCAGTTCTTC
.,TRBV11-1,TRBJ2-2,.,CVSSRDGYTGELFF,TGTGTCAGCAGCCGGGATGGGTACACCGGGGAGCTGTTTTTT
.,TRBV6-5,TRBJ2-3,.,CASRVSISADTQYF,TGTGCCAGCAGAGTAAGCATCTCCGCAGATACGCAGTATTTT
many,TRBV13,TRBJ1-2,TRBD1,CASSLGTGNDNYGYTF,TGTGCCAGCAGCTTAGGGACAGGGAATGATAACTATGGCTACACCTTC
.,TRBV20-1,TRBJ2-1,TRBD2,CSGLAGGAGVGEQFF,TGCAGTGGTCTAGCGGGAGGGGCCGGGGTAGGTGAGCAGTTCTTC
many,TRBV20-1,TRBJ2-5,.,CSARRETQYF,TGCAGTGCTAGGCGGGAGACCCAGTACTTC
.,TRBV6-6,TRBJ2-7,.,CASRPRGGHYEQYF,TGTGCCAGCAGACCTAGGGGCGGGCACTACGAGCAGTACTTC
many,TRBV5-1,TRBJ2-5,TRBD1,CASSPSEQGARETQYF,TGCGCCAGCAGCCCCAGCGAACAGGGGGCAAGGGAGACCCAGTACTTC
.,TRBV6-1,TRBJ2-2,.,CVSSPAQAHIGELFF,TGTGTCAGCAGTCCAGCCCAGGCCCACATCGGGGAGCTGTTTTTT
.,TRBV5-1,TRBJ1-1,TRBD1,CASSPGGTGQTEAFF,TGCGCAAGCAGCCCCGGAGGGACAGGACAGACTGAAGCTTTCTTT
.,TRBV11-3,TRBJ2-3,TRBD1,CASILRTGGAAYTQYF,TGTGCCAGCATATTAAGGACAGGGGGCGCGGCGTATACGCAGTATTTT
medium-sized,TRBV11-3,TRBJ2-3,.,CASSPTLGEQYF,TGTGCCAGCAGCCCTACACTGGGGGAGCAGTATTTT